This entry lists 4 T cell receptor beta chains sequenced from one sample in a study of chemoradiotherapy in HPV16-positive cancers. The assay was immunoSEQ multiplex PCR, and TCRdb's table has in-frame clones only and misses some. The data contain 30,000 to 35,000 clones, 86% of them singletons. This sample comprised blood, obtained from a patient who underwent chemoradiotherapy. The source of these receptors is a human donor with HPV-associated anogenital cancer.

V and J are TRBV11-2 and TRBJ2-7; D may match TRBD1 or TRBD2 (5 bases each). The CDR3 is made up of 17 amino acids. Trimming cost V 0 bases and J 5 bases, with 20 bases left between them. Germline loops: CDR1 SGHAT, CDR2 FQNNGV. The CDR3 nucleotides are TGTGCCAGCAGCTTAGATTCCACCAGGGCAGGGAGCGACGAGCAGTACTTC. This codes for CASSLDSTRAGSDEQYF.

The chain carries TRBV5-1 and TRBJ2-2; no definite D call. The V end lost 2 bases, the J end lost 3 bases, and 14 bases lay between the germline ends. CDR1 and CDR2 from the germline V gene are SGHRS and YFSETQ. CDR3 length equals 16 residues. The CDR3 reads CASSFYRLVDTGELFF. Here the CDR3 DNA reads TGCGCCAGCAGCTTTTACCGGCTAGTCGACACCGGGGAGCTGTTTTTT.

The gene calls are TRBV7-9 and TRBJ1-4, with no clear D. V was trimmed by 1 base and J by 8 bases, leaving 8 bases between them. There are 13 residues in the CDR3. The germline V gene has CDR1 SEHNR and CDR2 FQNEAQ (reference sequence). The CDR3 spells CASSLDPEEKLFF. Here the CDR3 DNA reads TGTGCCAGCAGCTTAGATCCCGAAGAAAAACTGTTTTTT.

The J gene is TRBJ2-3, the V gene TRBV10-3, with TRBD1 as a possible D gene (6 bases). Trimming stripped 6 bases from V and 2 bases from J, with 9 bases between. The CDR3 is 13 amino acids. Germline V CDR1 and CDR2: ENHRY, SYGVKD. The CDR3 DNA reads as TGTGCCATCAGAGAGGGGGTCACAGATACGCAGTATTTT. Its translation: CAIREGVTDTQYF.